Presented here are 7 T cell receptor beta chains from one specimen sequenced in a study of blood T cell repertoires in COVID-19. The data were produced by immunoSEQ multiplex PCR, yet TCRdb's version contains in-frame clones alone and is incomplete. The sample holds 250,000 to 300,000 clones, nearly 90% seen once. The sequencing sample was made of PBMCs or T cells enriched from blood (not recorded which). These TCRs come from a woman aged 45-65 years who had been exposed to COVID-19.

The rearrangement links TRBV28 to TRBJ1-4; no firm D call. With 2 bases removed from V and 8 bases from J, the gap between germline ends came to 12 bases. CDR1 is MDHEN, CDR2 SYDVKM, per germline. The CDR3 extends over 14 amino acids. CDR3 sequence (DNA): TGTGCCAGCAGTTTAGGAGGGTTCAGGGAAAAACTGTTTTTT. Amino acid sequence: CASSLGGFREKLFF.

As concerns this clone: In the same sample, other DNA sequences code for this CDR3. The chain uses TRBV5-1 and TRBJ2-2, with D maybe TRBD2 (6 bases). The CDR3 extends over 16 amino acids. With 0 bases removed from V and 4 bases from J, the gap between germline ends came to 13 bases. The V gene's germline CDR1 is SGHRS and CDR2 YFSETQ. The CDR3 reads CASSLDPGRLTGELFF. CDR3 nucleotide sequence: TGCGCCAGCAGCTTGGATCCAGGGAGGCTCACCGGGGAGCTGTTTTTT. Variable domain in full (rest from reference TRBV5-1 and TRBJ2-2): KAGVTQTPRYLIKTRGQQVTLSCSPISGHRSVSWYQQTPGQGLQFLFEYFSETQRNKGNFPGRFSGRQFSNSRSEMNVSTLELGDSALYLCASSLDPGRLTGELFFGEGSRLTVL.

CDR3: CASSYFSGTEAFF. The DNA for the CDR3 is TGTGCCAGCAGTTATTTCTCGGGGACTGAAGCTTTCTTT. The V gene is TRBV6-5, the J gene TRBJ1-1; D remains unclear. The V end lost 3 bases, the J end lost 5 bases, and 10 bases lay between the germline ends. The CDR3 sequence is 13 residues long. Germline V CDR1 and CDR2: MNHEY, SVGAGI.

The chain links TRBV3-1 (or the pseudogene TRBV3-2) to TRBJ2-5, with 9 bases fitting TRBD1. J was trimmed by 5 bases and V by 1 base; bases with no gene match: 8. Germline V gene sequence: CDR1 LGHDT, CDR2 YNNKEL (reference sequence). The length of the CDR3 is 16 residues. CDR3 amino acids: CASSQGQGVISETQYF. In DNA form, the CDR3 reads TGTGCCAGCAGCCAAGGACAGGGGGTTATTTCGGAGACCCAGTACTTC.

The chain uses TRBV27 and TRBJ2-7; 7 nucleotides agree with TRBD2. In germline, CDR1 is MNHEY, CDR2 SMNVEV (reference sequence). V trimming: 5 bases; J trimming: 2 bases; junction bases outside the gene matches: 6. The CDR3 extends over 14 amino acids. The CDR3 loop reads CASSLTSPPYEQYF. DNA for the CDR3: TGTGCCAGCAGTCTGACTAGCCCACCCTACGAGCAGTACTTC.

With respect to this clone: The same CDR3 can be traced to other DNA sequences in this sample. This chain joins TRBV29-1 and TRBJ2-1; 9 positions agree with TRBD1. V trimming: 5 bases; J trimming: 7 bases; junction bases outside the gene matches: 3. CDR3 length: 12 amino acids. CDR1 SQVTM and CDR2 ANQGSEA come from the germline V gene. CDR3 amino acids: CSVNRGPNEQFF. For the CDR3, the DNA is TGCAGCGTTAACAGGGGGCCGAATGAGCAGTTCTTC.

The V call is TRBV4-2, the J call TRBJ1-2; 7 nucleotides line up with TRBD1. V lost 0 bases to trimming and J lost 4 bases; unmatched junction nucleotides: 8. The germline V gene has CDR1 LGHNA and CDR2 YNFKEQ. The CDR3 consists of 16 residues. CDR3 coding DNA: TGTGCCAGCAGCCAAGATCCTAGGGGGCAAAGCTATGGCTACACCTTC. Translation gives CASSQDPRGQSYGYTF.